This T cell receptor beta chain is drawn from a study of OX40 agonist ivuxolimab in advanced cancers. Study at large: Of the patients, three showed partial responses, one with hepatocellular carcinoma and two with cutaneous melanoma. Study-wide results and caveats: On average, CD8+ T cells had more expanded clones than CD4+.

Deletions cut 4 bases from V and 0 bases from J, with 13 bases between. CDR1 is LGHNA and CDR2 is YNFKEQ in the germline V gene. The CDR3 is 15 residues long. Concerning this clone: What it recognizes is unknown.

The table came from immunoSEQ multiplex PCR; TCRdb's copy has only in-frame clones and leaves some out. The sample yields tens of thousands of clones, more than 70% seen once. The V gene is TRBV4-2, the J gene TRBJ2-7, with D possibly being TRBD1 (6 bases). The source was CD4+ or CD8+ T cells sorted from blood, collected in a trial of the OX40 agonist ivuxolimab. The source of this sequence is an adult with an advanced solid tumor such as melanoma, head and neck, liver or kidney cancer. CDR3 sequence (DNA): TGTGCCAGCAGCCTAGGACAGACACCCTCCTACGAGCAGTACTTC. Its protein product is CASSLGQTPSYEQYF.